This TCR beta chain stems from a study of T cells after yellow fever vaccination. Study conclusions and caveats: The booster response re-showed most primary clones: about 96% CD4, more than 70% CD8.

TCRdb itself ran the 5' RACE reads through MiXCR, one entry per CDR3 protein. The profile covers about 300,000 distinct CDR3 sequences, with 3% to 4.5% appearing a single time and approximately 25% taken by the ten largest. This clonotype was seen many times. The antigen remains undetermined. With V trimmed by 3 bases and J by 1 base, 5 bases remained unmatched. The CDR3 is made up of 16 amino acids. Germline loops: CDR1 MNHEY, CDR2 SMNVEV (reference sequence). Sequences were derived from PBMCs, sampled 5 days after the yellow fever booster vaccination. The clonotype was recovered from a man in his late teens or twenties who received the YFV17D yellow fever vaccine. The chain has TRBV27 and TRBJ2-4; 8 bases align to TRBD1. CDR3 loop: CASSFYQGAAKNIQYF. The CDR3 region has the DNA TGTGCCAGCAGTTTCTACCAGGGGGCGGCCAAAAACATTCAGTACTTC.